The rows below give T cell receptor beta chains drawn from one sample of a study of cytomegalovirus exposure and HLA in healthy donors. The table came from immunoSEQ multiplex PCR; TCRdb's copy has only in-frame clones and leaves some out. The sample has about 48,000 clones; roughly 85% are singletons. The sequencing input was PBMCs. The source of these receptors is a young woman in good health and CMV-seronegative. CDR3s include the opening cysteine and the closing phenylalanine or tryptophan. Fields, in order: clone size, V gene, J gene, D gene, CDR3 DNA, CDR3 protein. D genes are given only for firm matches. Size values are once, few and many counts, or a class for expanded clones, and some rows have none.

abundance: .; v_gene: TRBV11-2; j_gene: TRBJ2-7; d_gene: TRBD2; CDR3nt: TGTGCCAGCAGCTTGGGACTAGCGGAATACTACGAGCAGTACTTC; CDR3aa: CASSLGLAEYYEQYF
abundance: .; v_gene: TRBV2; j_gene: TRBJ1-2; d_gene: .; CDR3nt: TGTGCCAGCAGGGATCAGGGTAACTATGGCTACACCTTC; CDR3aa: CASRDQGNYGYTF
abundance: .; v_gene: TRBV27; j_gene: TRBJ2-1; d_gene: .; CDR3nt: TGTGCCAGCAGTTTATTGGGGTGGGGCGGCCACAATGAGCAGTTCTTC; CDR3aa: CASSLLGWGGHNEQFF
abundance: .; v_gene: TRBV5-1; j_gene: TRBJ1-3; d_gene: .; CDR3nt: TGCGCCAGCAAGGGGTCTGGAAACACCATATATTTT; CDR3aa: CASKGSGNTIYF
abundance: .; v_gene: TRBV19; j_gene: TRBJ2-2; d_gene: TRBD1; CDR3nt: TGTGCCAGTAGTCCCCGGGACAGGGCAACCGGGGAGCTGTTTTTT; CDR3aa: CASSPRDRATGELFF
abundance: .; v_gene: TRBV9; j_gene: TRBJ1-1; d_gene: .; CDR3nt: TGTGCCAGCAGCGTAGAGGAAGGGGTTGGCACTGAAGCTTTCTTT; CDR3aa: CASSVEEGVGTEAFF
abundance: .; v_gene: TRBV28; j_gene: TRBJ1-1; d_gene: .; CDR3nt: TGTGCCAGCAGAGGATTACAGGAAGCTTTCTTT; CDR3aa: CASRGLQEAFF
abundance: .; v_gene: TRBV23-1; j_gene: TRBJ1-1; d_gene: TRBD1; CDR3nt: TGCGCCAGCAGTCAACCCACGGCCTCGGACAGGGAAAGAACTGAAGCTTTCTTT; CDR3aa: CASSQPTASDRERTEAFF
abundance: .; v_gene: TRBV10-3; j_gene: TRBJ2-1; d_gene: TRBD2; CDR3nt: TGTGCCATCAGTGAGCCCGGGAGGCTAGCGGGAGTACCCCCCTCCTACAATGAGCAGTTCTTC; CDR3aa: CAISEPGRLAGVPPSYNEQFF
abundance: .; v_gene: TRBV28; j_gene: TRBJ1-3; d_gene: .; CDR3nt: TGTGCCAGCCAGGGCTCTGGAAACACCATATATTTT; CDR3aa: CASQGSGNTIYF
abundance: .; v_gene: TRBV6-1; j_gene: TRBJ1-1; d_gene: TRBD1; CDR3nt: TGTGCCAGCAGCGGTCGCGAAGGGACAGCCATCGGAGCTTTCTTT; CDR3aa: CASSGREGTAIGAFF
abundance: .; v_gene: TRBV13; j_gene: TRBJ2-4; d_gene: .; CDR3nt: TGTGCCAGCAGCCCTCTGGGAGGACTAGCCAAAAACATTCAGTACTTC; CDR3aa: CASSPLGGLAKNIQYF
abundance: .; v_gene: TRBV14; j_gene: TRBJ2-3; d_gene: .; CDR3nt: TGTGCCAGCAGCCAGAGCGGTGCGGATACGCAGTATTTT; CDR3aa: CASSQSGADTQYF
abundance: .; v_gene: TRBV30; j_gene: TRBJ2-2; d_gene: TRBD2; CDR3nt: TGTGCCTGGACCTCCCTCGGGAGGGCCGCCGGGGAGCTGTTTTTT; CDR3aa: CAWTSLGRAAGELFF
abundance: .; v_gene: TRBV5-5; j_gene: TRBJ2-1; d_gene: .; CDR3nt: TGTGCCAGCAGCCGTAGCTGGAGCTCCTACAATGAGCAGTTCTTC; CDR3aa: CASSRSWSSYNEQFF
abundance: .; v_gene: TRBV7-3; j_gene: TRBJ2-2; d_gene: .; CDR3nt: TGTGCCAGCAGCTTAATGTCAGGGAACACCGGGGAGCTGTTTTTT; CDR3aa: CASSLMSGNTGELFF
abundance: .; v_gene: TRBV14; j_gene: TRBJ2-1; d_gene: .; CDR3nt: TGTGCCAGCAGCCGAGACAGGAGGAATGAGCAGTTCTTC; CDR3aa: CASSRDRRNEQFF
abundance: .; v_gene: TRBV27; j_gene: TRBJ2-1; d_gene: TRBD2; CDR3nt: TGTGCCAGCAGTTTACGGCGGGAGGTCTATAACGGTGGAAATGAGCAGTTCTTC; CDR3aa: CASSLRREVYNGGNEQFF
abundance: once; v_gene: TRBV25-1; j_gene: TRBJ2-7; d_gene: .; CDR3nt: TGTGCCAGCAGTGAAGGGGCGGTCCCTCGGCAGTACTTC; CDR3aa: CASSEGAVPRQYF
abundance: .; v_gene: TRBV7-8; j_gene: TRBJ1-4; d_gene: TRBD1; CDR3nt: TGTGCCAGCAGGAAGACAGGGGAAAAACTGTTTTTT; CDR3aa: CASRKTGEKLFF
abundance: .; v_gene: TRBV19; j_gene: TRBJ2-3; d_gene: TRBD2; CDR3nt: TGTGCCAGTAGTCCCGGGACTAGCGGCGCAGATACGCAGTATTTT; CDR3aa: CASSPGTSGADTQYF
abundance: .; v_gene: TRBV2; j_gene: TRBJ2-1; d_gene: TRBD2; CDR3nt: TGTGCCGCCGGGGCTAGCGGGTTTCATGAGCAGTTCTTC; CDR3aa: CAAGASGFHEQFF
abundance: .; v_gene: TRBV11-2; j_gene: TRBJ2-2; d_gene: .; CDR3nt: TGTGCCAGCAGTACCACAGGGAACACCGGGGAGCTGTTTTTT; CDR3aa: CASSTTGNTGELFF
abundance: once; v_gene: TRBV21-1; j_gene: TRBJ2-7; d_gene: .; CDR3nt: TGTGCCAGCAGCAAAGGAGCGAGCGGGAGCCCTTACGAGCAGTACTTC; CDR3aa: CASSKGASGSPYEQYF
abundance: once; v_gene: TRBV19; j_gene: TRBJ1-5; d_gene: .; CDR3nt: TGTGCCAGCACACCCAGGGGCAATCAGCCCCAGCATTTT; CDR3aa: CASTPRGNQPQHF
abundance: .; v_gene: TRBV6-5; j_gene: TRBJ1-4; d_gene: .; CDR3nt: TGTGCCAGCAGTTACGCGGGGGTAGGGGAAAAACTGTTTTTT; CDR3aa: CASSYAGVGEKLFF
abundance: .; v_gene: TRBV5-1; j_gene: TRBJ2-7; d_gene: TRBD2; CDR3nt: TGCGCCAGCAGCTTGTGGTTAGCGGGATGTTTCCCCTACGAGCAGTACTTC; CDR3aa: CASSLWLAGCFPYEQYF
abundance: .; v_gene: TRBV10-3; j_gene: TRBJ2-1; d_gene: .; CDR3nt: TGTGCCATCAGTGAAGGGGGCTCCTACAATGAGCAGTTCTTC; CDR3aa: CAISEGGSYNEQFF